The next 9 T cell receptor beta chains were all read from a single sample in a study of CXCR3-negative and CXCR3-positive naive CD8 T cells. The TRB cDNA libraries were prepared by 5' RACE with UMI labels. TCRdb derives one entry per CDR3 protein from the 5' RACE reads, leaving out DNA. Here the sample table reports about 50,000 distinct CDR3 sequences. The sequenced sample consisted of naive CXCR3- CD8+ T cells from blood. Sample subset: CD45RO-CCR7+CD27+CD95- naive CD8+ T cells lacking CXCR3 (TNR3-). The receptors here all came from a human donor in good health. Some clones in this sample may be carry-over from other donors' samples.

This chain connects TRBV9 to TRBJ2-5; TCRdb names TRBD1, which stays unverified in the absence of DNA. The CDR3 loop spans 14 amino acids. CDR1 and CDR2 from the germline V gene are SGDLS and YYNGEE. Here the CDR3 reads CASSVEPGDETQYF.

The genes are TRBV7-2 and TRBJ2-5; TCRdb's D gene call, TRBD1, goes unchecked for lack of DNA. Germline V gene lookup returns CDR1 SGHTA and CDR2 FQGNSA. This CDR3 is built from 15 residues. The CDR3 here is CASSPGTTRLETQYF.

The chain links TRBV27 to TRBJ1-1. This CDR3 region has 15 residues. Germline V lookup: CDR1 MNHEY, CDR2 SMNVEV (reference sequence). CDR3 sequence reads: CASRTDIAGNTEAFF.

This chain connects TRBV19 to TRBJ2-5; the D gene TCRdb calls, TRBD1, cannot be checked with no DNA. The CDR3 totals 13 residues. The germline V gene has CDR1 LNHDA and CDR2 SQIVND (reference sequence). CDR3: CASTDGGLETQYF.

The chain employs TRBV29-1 and TRBJ1-2; TCRdb picks TRBD1, but there is no DNA to check that call. Germline lookup yields CDR1 SQVTM and CDR2 ANQGSEA. The CDR3 is 13 residues long. Here the CDR3 reads CSVEEGRKDGYTF.

CDR3 in amino acids: CASSPGPSYEQYF. This sequence joins TRBV7-9 and TRBJ2-7; the D call from TCRdb, TRBD1, cannot be confirmed without DNA. The CDR3 totals 13 residues. Per the germline V gene, CDR1 is SEHNR and CDR2 is FQNEAQ (reference sequence).

V usage is TRBV21-1 and J usage is TRBJ2-1; TCRdb calls TRBD1, which cannot be checked without DNA. TRBV21-1 has pseudogene status. CDR3 length equals 15 residues. CDR3 region: CASSRYLGTNNEQFF.

The genes are TRBV29-1 and TRBJ1-1; TCRdb reports TRBD1, a call that lacks DNA to check it against. The CDR3 consists of 18 residues. Germline V gene data show CDR1 as SQVTM and CDR2 as ANQGSEA. This CDR3 is CSVEWSAGGSTRNTEAFF.

J is TRBJ2-5 and V is TRBV5-6. CDR3 length equals 13 residues. Per germline, CDR1 SGHDT and CDR2 YYEEEE. The chain's CDR3 is CASSLQIQETQYF.